A selection of T cell receptor beta chains follows, all from one sample in a study of blood T cell repertoires in COVID-19. The table came from immunoSEQ multiplex PCR; TCRdb's copy has only in-frame clones and leaves some out. The table has 250,000 or so clones, 65% to 85% seen once; the top ten hold approximately 1.5%. The sequenced sample consisted of peripheral blood. These receptors were collected from a woman in her thirties or forties who had recovered from COVID-19. Each CDR3 is given with its conserved first and last residue. The order of the fields is clone size, J gene, D gene, V gene, CDR3 protein, CDR3 DNA. D genes are given only for firm matches. Clone size is given for some rows only: seen once, a few or many times, or a class if the clone is expanded.

NA TRBJ1-1 TRBD1 TRBV10-3 CAISARDRGANTEAFF TGTGCCATCAGTGCCAGAGACAGGGGGGCGAACACTGAAGCTTTCTTT
NA TRBJ1-1 TRBD1 TRBV28 CASSSNERQGYTEAFF TGTGCCAGCAGCTCCAACGAGAGACAGGGTTACACTGAAGCTTTCTTT
NA TRBJ2-7 NA TRBV5-6 CASSFGTSYEQYF TGTGCCAGCAGCTTTGGCACATCCTACGAGCAGTACTTC
NA TRBJ2-3 NA TRBV2 CASRPVLEGTDTQYF TGTGCCAGCAGACCGGTCTTAGAAGGCACAGATACGCAGTATTTT
NA TRBJ2-5 TRBD2 TRBV13 CASSSLAGGRETQYF TGTGCCAGCAGCTCGCTAGCGGGAGGGCGAGAGACCCAGTACTTC
NA TRBJ1-1 NA TRBV3-1/TRBV3-2 CASSQGNAVATEAFF TGTGCCAGCAGCCAAGGGAACGCGGTGGCCACTGAAGCTTTCTTT
few TRBJ1-5 NA TRBV3-1/TRBV3-2 CASSQDHHAGQPQHF TGTGCCAGCAGCCAAGATCACCACGCCGGTCAGCCCCAGCATTTT
NA TRBJ2-3 TRBD1 TRBV7-6 CASSYTTGYHPSTDTQYF TGTGCCAGCAGCTATACGACAGGGTACCACCCGTCCACAGATACGCAGTATTTT
NA TRBJ1-4 NA TRBV28 CASSFGKVATNEKLFF TGTGCCAGCAGTTTTGGAAAGGTAGCGACTAATGAAAAACTGTTTTTT
NA TRBJ1-1 NA TRBV7-6 CASSSPRGRDLGAFF TGTGCCAGCAGCTCACCCCGGGGGAGGGATTTGGGGGCTTTCTTT
NA TRBJ2-2 NA TRBV6-5 CASSPFEAGELFF TGTGCCAGCAGCCCCTTTGAGGCCGGGGAGCTGTTTTTT